This T cell receptor (beta chain) was documented in a study of a mutant IDH1 vaccine in newly diagnosed glioma. Study as a whole: Onset of vaccination occurred 4-6 weeks following radiotherapy alone, or with temozolomide cycles.

The time point is: week 47, end of study. Topical imiquimod accompanied each vaccine dose, which consisted of 300 ug of mutant IDH1 20-mer peptide. V was pared by 2 bases and J by 11 bases, with 13 bases between. CDR3 length: 13 amino acids. Germline CDR1 and CDR2: MGHRA and YSYEKL. Regarding this clone: Its antigen is unidentified.

Measured with immunoSEQ multiplex PCR; TCRdb has only the in-frame clones, and not every one. This table holds more than 35,000 clones, roughly four fifths found once. This sequence originates from a man aged 40-55 years with glioma. The chain uses TRBV4-1 and TRBJ2-1, with unresolved D. The sequenced sample was PBMCs, obtained from a glioma patient whose treatment included an IDH1 peptide vaccine. CDR3 amino acids: CASSQPAFRQQFF. CDR3 nucleotide sequence: TGCGCCAGCAGCCAACCCGCTTTCCGTCAGCAGTTCTTC.